Below, 22 T cell receptor beta chains from the same sample are listed, as sequenced in a study of blood T cells in healthy people across ages. Combining a sample-barcoded 5' primer with a J-beta primer mix, a second PCR ran for roughly 7 to 12 cycles. MiXCR, applied by TCRdb to the 5' RACE reads, yields one record per CDR3 protein. The sample lists fewer than 750,000 distinct CDR3 sequences, about 50% occurring once. Sequenced material: blood. Receptors were obtained from a woman of 80 years or more in good health.

A note on this clonotype: A much larger clone is a single base away; this may be a read error. The V and J genes are TRBV5-1 and TRBJ2-5; D gene unclear. In germline, CDR1 is SGHRS, CDR2 YFSETQ. V lost 1 base and J 4 bases, leaving 11 bases between the germline ends. This CDR3 comprises 14 residues. The CDR3 region is CASSLSLPTETQYF. CDR3 coding DNA: TGCGCCAGCAGCTTGAGCCTCCCCACAGAGACCCAGTACTTC.

V gene TRBV29-1 combines with J gene TRBJ1-1; no definite D call. Germline CDR1 is SQVTM and CDR2 is ANQGSEA. This CDR3 comprises 15 residues. V lost 4 bases to trimming and J lost 0 bases, with 15 bases between them. CDR3 nucleotides: TGCAGCGTTGCCGGTGAGAGTTACATGAACACTGAAGCTTTCTTT. Residues: CSVAGESYMNTEAFF.

This clonotype has a handful of counts. The V call is TRBV7-2, the J call TRBJ2-3; D gene uncertain. The V and J ends lost 2 bases and 2 bases respectively, with 14 bases between them. Germline V gene sequence: CDR1 SGHTA, CDR2 FQGNSA. CDR3 length: 16 residues. CDR3 sequence (DNA): TGTGCCAGCAGCTTATTTGCAGCCCTTTTCACAGATACGCAGTATTTT. It encodes CASSLFAALFTDTQYF.

The chain recombines TRBV7-9 with TRBJ2-4; D assignment may be TRBD1 or TRBD2 (6 bases each). Trimming cost V 5 bases and J 0 bases, with 17 bases left between them. CDR1 and CDR2 from the germline V gene are SEHNR and FQNEAQ (reference sequence). The CDR3 loop spans 17 amino acids. CDR3 in DNA: TGTGCCAGCAGCCCAGTGGGGGGCCGGGTAGCCAAAAACATTCAGTACTTC. Protein: CASSPVGGRVAKNIQYF.

The chain carries TRBV24-1 and TRBJ1-5; maybe TRBD1 (6 bases). V lost 4 bases and J 6 bases, leaving 15 bases between the germline ends. The CDR3 is made up of 15 amino acids. Looked up from germline, CDR1 is KGHDR and CDR2 is SFDVKD. CDR3 bases: TGTGCCACCAGTGAGGGGGCAGGGGTGAGTCAGCCCCAGCATTTT. It yields the protein CATSEGAGVSQPQHF.

This clonotype was detected ten times or more. The V call is TRBV12-3 or TRBV12-4, the J call TRBJ1-2; 7 bases are shared with TRBD1. The CDR3 has 13 residues. Trimming removed 8 bases from V and 10 bases from J; junction bases left unmatched: 13. CDR3: CASFLGTVASYTF. The CDR3 coding sequence is TGTGCCAGCTTTCTGGGGACAGTAGCTTCCTACACCTTC.

The J gene is TRBJ1-2, the V gene TRBV7-9; no clear D gene. CDR3 length equals 13 residues. Germline values: CDR1 SEHNR, CDR2 FQNEAQ (reference sequence). The V gene lost 2 bases and the J gene lost 4 bases, with 8 bases spanning the gap. The chain's CDR3 is CASSLTGRYGYTF. DNA for the CDR3: TGTGCCAGCAGCTTAACCGGACGCTATGGCTACACCTTC.

At least ten counts were recorded for this clonotype. The chain carries TRBV7-8 and TRBJ2-6; D not certain. The CDR3 length is 18 residues. The V and J ends lost 1 base and 0 bases respectively, with 13 bases between them. Germline assignment: CDR1 SGHVS and CDR2 FQNEAQ. The CDR3 spells CASSLEATPSSGANVLTF. The CDR3, as DNA: TGTGCCAGCAGCTTAGAGGCTACCCCGAGCTCTGGGGCCAACGTCCTGACTTTC.

This clonotype was seen many times. This chain links TRBV12-3 or TRBV12-4 with TRBJ1-2, with D tentatively TRBD1 (5 bases). The length of the CDR3 is 15 residues. With 5 bases removed from V and 0 bases from J, the gap between germline ends came to 13 bases. The CDR3: CASSPRGTANYGYTF. CDR3 in DNA: TGTGCCAGCAGTCCCCGGGGGACGGCTAACTATGGCTACACCTTC.

A single count supports this clonotype. This chain connects TRBV20-1 to TRBJ2-7; D possibly corresponds to TRBD2 (6 bases). V was clipped by 1 base and J by 10 bases, with 23 bases between them. CDR1 is DFQATT and CDR2 is SNEGSKA in the germline V gene (reference sequence). The CDR3 is 15 amino acids. In nucleotides, the CDR3 is TGCAGTGCTAGAGGGATAACGGGACTCCCAGCGGTTCAGTACTTC. Amino acid sequence: CSARGITGLPAVQYF.

This clonotype appeared a single time. This chain links TRBV5-1 with TRBJ2-3; no firm D call. The V gene's germline CDR1 is SGHRS and CDR2 YFSETQ. The CDR3 is 14 residues long. The V and J ends lost 4 bases and 7 bases respectively, with 16 bases between them. The CDR3 loop reads CASSPLEWRNTQYF. The CDR3 nucleotides are TGCGCCAGCAGCCCTCTAGAATGGAGAAATACGCAGTATTTT.

This clonotype was seen many times. The rearrangement links TRBV29-1 to TRBJ2-3, with D unresolved. This CDR3 region has 10 residues. V shed 8 bases and J shed 5 bases, with 8 bases lying between them. Germline V CDR1 and CDR2: SQVTM, ANQGSEA. The CDR3 bases are TGCAGCAGCTGGCAAGATACGCAGTATTTT. This codes for CSSWQDTQYF.

V usage is TRBV2 and J usage is TRBJ1-1; D not certain. Per germline, CDR1 SNHLY and CDR2 FYNNEI. The CDR3 is made up of 13 amino acids. Trimming removed 8 bases from V and 1 base from J, with 11 bases in between. Here the CDR3 reads CASATSKNTEAFF. For the CDR3, the DNA is TGTGCCAGCGCAACGTCAAAGAACACTGAAGCTTTCTTT.

The V gene is TRBV6-6, the J gene TRBJ1-1; no clear D. The V gene's germline CDR1 is MNHNY and CDR2 SVGAGI (reference sequence). The CDR3 has 15 residues. Trimming shortened V by 5 bases and J by 3 bases, and 16 bases separated the two germline ends. The CDR3 DNA is TGTGCCAGCAGTAAAATGAGGGAAGGGTACACTGAAGCTTTCTTT. This encodes CASSKMREGYTEAFF.

The chain couples TRBV28 to TRBJ2-5; the D gene could be TRBD1 or TRBD2 (6 bases each). CDR1 and CDR2 (germline): MDHEN, SYDVKM. This CDR3 is 20 amino acids long. Trimming removed 5 bases at V and 2 bases at J, with 30 bases between. In DNA, the CDR3 is TGTGCCAGCAGTATTTTTCACAGGAGCCGGGGGCCTCCTCAACAAGAGACCCAGTACTTC. Residues: CASSIFHRSRGPPQQETQYF. The full variable domain, rest sourced from reference TRBV28 and TRBJ2-5, is DVKVTQSSRYLVKRTGEKVFLECVQDMDHENMFWYRQDPGLGLRLIYFSYDVKMKEKGDIPEGYSVSREKKERFSLILESASTNQTSMYLCASSIFHRSRGPPQQETQYFGPGTRLLVL.

This chain connects TRBV9 to TRBJ2-2; a possible D gene is TRBD1 (6 bases). Germline CDR1 SGDLS, CDR2 YYNGEE. The CDR3 length is 18 residues. Trimming pared 5 bases from V and 2 bases from J, leaving 22 bases between. CDR3 sequence: CASSPFLKGHLNTGELFF. The CDR3 DNA follows: TGTGCCAGCAGTCCGTTTCTAAAGGGACACCTCAACACCGGGGAGCTGTTTTTT.

A word on this clonotype: Just one base apart from a much larger clone, this may be a read error. The V gene is TRBV7-8, the J gene TRBJ2-5, with D unclear. Trimming removed 5 bases from V and 11 bases from J, with 21 bases in between. This CDR3 region has 14 residues. Germline V CDR1 and CDR2: SGHVS, FQNEAQ. The CDR3: CASSPTVAYNEQYF. The CDR3 DNA follows: TGTGCCAGCAGCCCGACGGTTGCCTACAATGAGCAGTACTTC.

The J gene is TRBJ2-1, the V gene TRBV6-2 or TRBV6-3; 9 bases are shared with TRBD2. Germline CDR1 MNHEY, CDR2 SVGEGT. The J segment lost 2 bases and the V segment lost 3 bases, leaving 11 bases of the junction unmatched. The CDR3 runs 18 residues. CDR3 amino acids: CASSYPTRGRATYNEQFF. CDR3 DNA: TGTGCCAGCAGTTATCCCACGCGCGGGAGGGCCACCTACAATGAGCAGTTCTTC.

This clonotype was seen repeatedly, ten times or more. CDR3 protein: CASALRTGYEQYF. CDR3 nucleotide sequence: TGTGCCAGCGCTCTCCGGACAGGCTACGAGCAGTACTTC. This chain joins TRBV27 and TRBJ2-7, with 7 nucleotides matching TRBD1. The CDR3 sequence is 13 residues long. The junction had 7 bases not matched to a gene; V was cut back by 8 bases and J by 3 bases. Germline lookup yields CDR1 MNHEY and CDR2 SMNVEV (reference sequence).

The rearrangement links TRBV27 to TRBJ1-4; 7 bases are shared with TRBD1. With V trimmed by 3 bases and J by 3 bases, 1 base remained unmatched. The germline CDR1 and CDR2 sequences are MNHEY and SMNVEV (reference sequence). The length of the CDR3 is 14 residues. In nucleotides, the CDR3 is TGTGCCAGCAGTTTTCAGGGGGCTAATGAAAAACTGTTTTTT. This gives the protein CASSFQGANEKLFF.

This clonotype occurred many times. The gene calls are TRBV18 and TRBJ2-5, with a tentative D call TRBD1 (5 bases). The V end was cut by 3 bases, the J end by 2 bases, with 7 bases between. The CDR3 is 13 amino acids. Germline-derived CDR1 and CDR2 are KGHSH and LQKENI. CDR3 in amino acids: CASSPTDQETQYF. CDR3 bases: TGTGCCAGCTCACCGACAGATCAAGAGACCCAGTACTTC.

The V gene is TRBV5-1, the J gene TRBJ2-5; D gene ambiguous. Germline V gene sequence: CDR1 SGHRS, CDR2 YFSETQ. This CDR3 has 13 amino acids. The V and J ends lost 4 bases and 2 bases respectively, with 9 bases between them. CDR3 sequence (DNA): TGCGCCAGCAGCGTGACACCTCAAGAGACCCAGTACTTC. Its protein product is CASSVTPQETQYF.